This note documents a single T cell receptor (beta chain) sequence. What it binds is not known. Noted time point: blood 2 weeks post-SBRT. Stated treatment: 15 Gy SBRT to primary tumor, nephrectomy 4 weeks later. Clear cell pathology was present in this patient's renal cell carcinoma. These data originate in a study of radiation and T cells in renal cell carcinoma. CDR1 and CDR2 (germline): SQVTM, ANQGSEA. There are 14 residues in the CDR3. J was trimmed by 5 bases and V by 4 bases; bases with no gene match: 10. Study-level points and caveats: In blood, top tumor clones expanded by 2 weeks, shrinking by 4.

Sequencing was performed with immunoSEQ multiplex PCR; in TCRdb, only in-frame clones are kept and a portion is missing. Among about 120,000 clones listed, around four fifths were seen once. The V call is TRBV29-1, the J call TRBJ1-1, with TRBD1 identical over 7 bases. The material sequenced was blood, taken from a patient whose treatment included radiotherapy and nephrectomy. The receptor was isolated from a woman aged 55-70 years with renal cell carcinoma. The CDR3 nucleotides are TGCAGCGTTGGGGGGACAGCTTTATTAACTGAAGCTTTCTTT. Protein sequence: CSVGGTALLTEAFF.